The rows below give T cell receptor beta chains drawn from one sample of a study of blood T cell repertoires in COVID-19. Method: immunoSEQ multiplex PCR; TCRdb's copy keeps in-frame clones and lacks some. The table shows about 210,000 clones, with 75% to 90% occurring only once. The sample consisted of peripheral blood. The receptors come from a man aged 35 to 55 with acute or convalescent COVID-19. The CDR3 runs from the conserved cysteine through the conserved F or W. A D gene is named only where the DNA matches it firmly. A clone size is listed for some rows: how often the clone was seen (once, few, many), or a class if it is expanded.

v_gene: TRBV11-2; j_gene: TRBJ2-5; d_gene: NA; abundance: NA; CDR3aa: CASSPAGNRGTQYF; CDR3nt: TGTGCCAGCAGCCCCGCCGGGAACCGCGGGACCCAGTACTTC
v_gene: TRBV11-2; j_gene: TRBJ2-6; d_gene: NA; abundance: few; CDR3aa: CASSRQFSGANVLTF; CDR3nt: TGTGCCAGCAGCCGACAATTTTCTGGGGCCAACGTCCTGACTTTC
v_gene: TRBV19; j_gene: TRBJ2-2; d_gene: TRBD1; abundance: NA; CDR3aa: CASRSDRGGTGELFF; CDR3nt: TGTGCCAGTAGGTCCGACAGGGGTGGCACCGGGGAGCTGTTTTTT
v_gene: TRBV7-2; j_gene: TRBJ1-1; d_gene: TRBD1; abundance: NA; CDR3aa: CASSFGTGLAEAFF; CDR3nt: TGTGCCAGCAGCTTTGGGACAGGACTAGCTGAAGCTTTCTTT
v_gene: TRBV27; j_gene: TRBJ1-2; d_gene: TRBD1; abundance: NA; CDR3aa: CASREPRDRGTYGYTF; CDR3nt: TGTGCCAGCAGGGAGCCGAGGGACAGGGGAACCTATGGCTACACCTTC
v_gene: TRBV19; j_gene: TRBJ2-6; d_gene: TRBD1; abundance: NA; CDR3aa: CASISGTGLPLGANVLTF; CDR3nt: TGTGCCAGTATCTCTGGGACAGGGCTTCCTTTGGGGGCCAACGTCCTGACTTTC
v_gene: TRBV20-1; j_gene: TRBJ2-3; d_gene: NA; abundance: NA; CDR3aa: CSADRDTQYF; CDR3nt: TGCAGTGCTGACAGAGATACGCAGTATTTT
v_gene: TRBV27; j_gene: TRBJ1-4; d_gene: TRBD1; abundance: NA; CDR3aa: CASRRTGRSEKLFF; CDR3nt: TGTGCCAGCAGGCGGACAGGGAGGAGCGAAAAACTGTTTTTT
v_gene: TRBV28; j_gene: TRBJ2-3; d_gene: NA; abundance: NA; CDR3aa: CASHFGSGWVDTQYF; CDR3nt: TGTGCCAGCCATTTCGGGTCAGGGTGGGTAGATACGCAGTATTTT
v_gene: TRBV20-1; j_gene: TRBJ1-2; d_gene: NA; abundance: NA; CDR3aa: CSARSGYGYTF; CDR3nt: TGCAGTGCTAGATCGGGGTATGGCTACACCTTC
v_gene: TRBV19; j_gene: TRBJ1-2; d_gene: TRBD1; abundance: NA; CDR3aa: CASRDRGQENGYTF; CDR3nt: TGTGCCAGTAGAGACAGGGGGCAGGAGAATGGCTACACCTTC
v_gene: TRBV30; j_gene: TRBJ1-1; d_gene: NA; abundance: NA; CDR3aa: CAWSEGQPNTEAFF; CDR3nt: TGTGCCTGGAGTGAGGGACAACCGAACACTGAAGCTTTCTTT
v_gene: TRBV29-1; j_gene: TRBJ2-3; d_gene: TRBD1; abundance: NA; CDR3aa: CSVEAGTGLAQYF; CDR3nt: TGCAGCGTTGAAGCCGGGACAGGGTTGGCGCAGTATTTT
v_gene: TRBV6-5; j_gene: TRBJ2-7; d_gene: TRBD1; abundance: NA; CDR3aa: CASSYSTGQGSLDF; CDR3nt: TGTGCCAGCAGTTACTCGACGGGACAGGGTTCCCTGGACTTC
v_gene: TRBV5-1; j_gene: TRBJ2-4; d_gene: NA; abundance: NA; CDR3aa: CASSPAGLPGTKNIQYF; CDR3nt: TGCGCCAGCAGCCCCGCCGGACTTCCGGGGACCAAAAACATTCAGTACTTC
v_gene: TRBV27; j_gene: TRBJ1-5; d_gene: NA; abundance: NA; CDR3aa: CASSLSPHGGGDQPQHF; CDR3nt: TGTGCCAGCAGTTTATCGCCCCATGGGGGGGGCGATCAGCCCCAGCATTTT
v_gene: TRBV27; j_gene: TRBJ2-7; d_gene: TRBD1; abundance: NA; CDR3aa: CASSLSPTGGVYEQYF; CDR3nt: TGTGCCAGCAGTTTATCCCCGACAGGGGGCGTTTACGAGCAGTACTTC
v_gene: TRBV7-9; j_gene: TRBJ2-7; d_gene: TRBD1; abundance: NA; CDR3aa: CASSLGQGIYEQYF; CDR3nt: TGTGCCAGCAGCTTAGGACAGGGTATCTACGAGCAGTACTTC